The 28 T cell receptor beta chains below were found in one sample sequenced in a study of radiotherapy plus CTLA-4 blockade in lung cancer. Measured with immunoSEQ multiplex PCR; TCRdb has only the in-frame clones, and not every one. This table has roughly 76,000 clones, roughly 69% appearing once. The sequencing here drew on peripheral blood, taken from a patient treated with radiotherapy plus ipilimumab. These TCRs come from a human donor with non-small cell lung cancer whose response to radiotherapy plus ipilimumab could not be evaluated.

V gene TRBV30 combines with J gene TRBJ1-1; perhaps TRBD1 as D (6 bases). In germline, CDR1 is GTSNPN, CDR2 SVGIG (reference sequence). This CDR3 is 12 amino acids long. V was cut by 4 bases and J by 4 bases, with 10 bases left in between. CDR3 sequence reads: CAWTRGGTEAFF. In DNA, the CDR3 is TGTGCCTGGACTAGGGGGGGCACTGAAGCTTTCTTT.

The rearrangement links TRBV28 to TRBJ1-5; D unresolved. The CDR3 sequence is 14 residues long. Germline values: CDR1 MDHEN, CDR2 SYDVKM. Trimming pared 5 bases from V and 7 bases from J, leaving 15 bases between. CDR3 loop: CASSPAQHIQPQHF. The CDR3 DNA reads as TGTGCCAGCAGTCCGGCACAGCACATCCAGCCCCAGCATTTT. Together with reference TRBV28 and TRBJ1-5, the CDR3 gives the full variable domain: DVKVTQSSRYLVKRTGEKVFLECVQDMDHENMFWYRQDPGLGLRLIYFSYDVKMKEKGDIPEGYSVSREKKERFSLILESASTNQTSMYLCASSPAQHIQPQHFGDGTRLSIL.

This chain joins TRBV30 and TRBJ1-2, with 7 bases aligning to TRBD1. After removal of 0 bases from V and 8 bases from J, the junction contained 6 bases not matched to a gene. The CDR3 runs 13 residues. CDR1 is GTSNPN, CDR2 SVGIG, per germline (reference sequence). The CDR3 region has the DNA TGTGCCTGGAGTGTACAAGGACAGGCCGGCTACACCTTC. It yields the protein CAWSVQGQAGYTF. Full variable domain (remainder filled in from reference TRBV30 and TRBJ1-2): SQTIHQWPATLVQPVGSPLSLECTVEGTSNPNLYWYRQAAGRGLQLLFYSVGIGQISSEVPQNLSASRPQDRQFILSSKKLLLSDSGFYLCAWSVQGQAGYTFGSGTRLTVV.

This sequence joins TRBV19 and TRBJ2-3; 11 bases map to TRBD2. This CDR3 spans 14 amino acids. V shed 6 bases and J 8 bases; nucleotides not matched to a gene: 7. Looked up from germline, CDR1 is LNHDA and CDR2 is SQIVND (reference sequence). CDR3 in amino acids: CASRTLAGDRTQYF. CDR3 coding DNA: TGTGCCAGTAGGACACTAGCGGGGGATCGTACGCAGTATTTT.

This chain connects TRBV19 to TRBJ2-5, with 7 bases fitting TRBD2. Germline V gene data show CDR1 as LNHDA and CDR2 as SQIVND (reference sequence). V was pared by 8 bases and J by 1 base, with 4 bases of the junction left unmatched. This CDR3 region has 13 residues. The CDR3 loop reads CASRTSVQETQYF. CDR3 nucleotides: TGTGCCAGTCGTACTAGCGTCCAAGAGACCCAGTACTTC.

Written as DNA, the CDR3 is TGTGCCAGCAGTTACGAGGGACTCAATCAGCCCCAGCATTTT. It codes for CASSYEGLNQPQHF. The J gene is TRBJ1-5, the V gene TRBV6-6; D might be TRBD1 (5 bases). Per germline, CDR1 MNHNY and CDR2 SVGAGI (reference sequence). The V gene lost 2 bases and the J gene lost 3 bases, with 8 bases spanning the gap. CDR3 length: 14 residues.

The chain joins TRBV10-2 to TRBJ2-7, with a weak D call TRBD2 (5 bases). Germline loops: CDR1 WSHSY, CDR2 SAAADI. V gave up 4 bases and J gave up 3 bases, with 13 bases separating them. CDR3 length equals 14 residues. In nucleotides, the CDR3 is TGCGCCAGCAGTGGACCCGGGATTTACTACGAGCAGTACTTC. Translation: CASSGPGIYYEQYF.

The J gene is TRBJ2-7, the V gene TRBV6-5; 9 positions match TRBD2. CDR1 is MNHEY, CDR2 SVGAGI, per germline. The CDR3 has 16 residues. J gave up 3 bases and V 0 bases, and 6 bases lay outside the gene matches. The CDR3 coding sequence is TGTGCCAGCAGTTACTCCAGGCGGGGGGGCGACTACGAGCAGTACTTC. This gives the protein CASSYSRRGGDYEQYF.

V gene TRBV28 combines with J gene TRBJ2-5, with 8 nucleotides matching TRBD2. The CDR3 runs 15 residues. V lost 3 bases to trimming and J lost 5 bases; unmatched junction nucleotides: 8. Germline CDR1 is MDHEN and CDR2 is SYDVKM. The CDR3 loop reads CASSFIGGAGETQYF. For the CDR3, the DNA is TGTGCCAGCAGTTTCATCGGGGGGGCTGGGGAGACCCAGTACTTC.

The rearrangement uses TRBV7-8 and TRBJ1-5; D gene ambiguous. Germline lookup yields CDR1 SGHVS and CDR2 FQNEAQ. The CDR3 loop spans 13 amino acids. Trimming removed 5 bases at V and 7 bases at J, with 12 bases between. The CDR3 sequence: CASSRAGEQPQHF. The DNA for the CDR3 is TGTGCCAGCAGCCGTGCGGGAGAACAGCCCCAGCATTTT.

The chain employs TRBV27 and TRBJ1-2; no clear D. The V gene lost 10 bases and the J gene lost 7 bases, with 13 bases spanning the gap. Germline V CDR1 and CDR2: MNHEY, SMNVEV (reference sequence). The CDR3 consists of 11 residues. CDR3 bases: TGTGCCACCGGGGAGAGCGGTGGCTACACCTTC. Amino acids: CATGESGGYTF.

The V gene is TRBV19, the J gene TRBJ2-3; D is unclear. The V gene's germline CDR1 is LNHDA and CDR2 SQIVND (reference sequence). The CDR3 spans 14 residues. The germline V and J ends were trimmed by 3 bases and 0 bases, with 7 bases remaining between them. CDR3 sequence: CASSIMSSTDTQYF. In nucleotides, the CDR3 is TGTGCCAGTAGTATTATGTCTAGCACAGATACGCAGTATTTT.

CDR3 region: CASREGNEQFF. The CDR3 DNA reads as TGTGCCAGCAGGGAGGGGAATGAGCAGTTCTTC. The gene calls are TRBV6-5 and TRBJ2-1; D possibly corresponds to TRBD2 (6 bases). V was trimmed by 6 bases and J by 7 bases, leaving 7 bases between them. The CDR3 totals 11 residues. Germline V gene sequence: CDR1 MNHEY, CDR2 SVGAGI.

This chain connects TRBV11-2 to TRBJ1-2; D ambiguous. Trimming left V 0 bases short and J 5 bases short, with 13 bases between. The CDR3 spans 15 residues. The germline CDR1 and CDR2 sequences are SGHAT and FQNNGV. CDR3 coding DNA: TGTGCCAGCAGCTTAGACCTCCAGATCTTTTATGGCTACACCTTC. It yields the protein CASSLDLQIFYGYTF. The whole variable domain, remainder taken from reference TRBV11-2 and TRBJ1-2, is EAGVAQSPRYKIIEKRQSVAFWCNPISGHATLYWYQQILGQGPKLLIQFQNNGVVDDSQLPKDRFSAERLKGVDSTLKIQPAKLEDSAVYLCASSLDLQIFYGYTFGSGTRLTVV.

The rearrangement joins TRBV6-6 to TRBJ2-7, with 10 bases lining up with TRBD2. V was pared by 6 bases and J by 4 bases, with 6 bases of the junction left unmatched. The germline CDR1 and CDR2 sequences are MNHNY and SVGAGI (reference sequence). This CDR3 region has 14 residues. For the CDR3, the DNA is TGTGCCAGCAGAATCCTAGCGGGAGATTACGAGCAGTACTTC. Protein sequence: CASRILAGDYEQYF.

This clone was seen ten or more times. The rearrangement links TRBV19 to TRBJ1-5; 7 positions match TRBD1. Germline V CDR1 and CDR2: LNHDA, SQIVND (reference sequence). Trimming cost V 5 bases and J 5 bases; bases outside gene matches: 3. This CDR3 contains 13 residues. The chain's CDR3 is CASSVDRDQPQHF. As DNA, the CDR3 is TGTGCCAGTAGTGTCGACAGGGATCAGCCCCAGCATTTT.

The V gene is TRBV2, the J gene TRBJ2-2; 8 bases map to TRBD2. This CDR3 contains 17 residues. J lost 0 bases, V lost 3 bases, and 6 bases had no gene match. CDR1 SNHLY and CDR2 FYNNEI come from the germline V gene. Written as DNA, the CDR3 is TGTGCCAGCAGTGAGATCCAGCGGGGGACGAACACCGGGGAGCTGTTTTTT. It encodes CASSEIQRGTNTGELFF.

The chain recombines TRBV6-6 with TRBJ1-2; D not resolved. The CDR3 has 12 residues. CDR1 MNHNY and CDR2 SVGAGI come from the germline V gene (reference sequence). V was pared by 6 bases and J by 8 bases, with 13 bases between. The DNA for the CDR3 is TGTGCCAGCAGCAATACAGTGGAAGGCTACACCTTC. Protein product: CASSNTVEGYTF.

This sequence joins TRBV5-1 and TRBJ2-4; tentatively, D is TRBD1 (5 bases). The germline V gene has CDR1 SGHRS and CDR2 YFSETQ. There are 20 residues in the CDR3. Trimming removed 6 bases at V and 0 bases at J, with 28 bases between. CDR3 in amino acids: CASTYGTVKQGLLAKNIQYF. In DNA form, the CDR3 reads TGCGCCAGCACCTATGGAACCGTCAAGCAGGGTCTTCTAGCCAAAAACATTCAGTACTTC.

This clone came up once. V is TRBV6-1 and J is TRBJ1-1, with 12 bases fitting TRBD1. The CDR3 covers 14 residues. Germline V gene lookup returns CDR1 MNHNS and CDR2 SASEGT. Unmatched junction bases numbered 3, after V lost 4 bases and J lost 6 bases. The CDR3: CASSGRDRGPEAFF. The DNA of the CDR3 is TGTGCCAGCAGTGGGCGGGACAGGGGGCCTGAAGCTTTCTTT.

This clone appeared a few times. The rearrangement uses TRBV5-6 and TRBJ1-2; D not resolved. The germline V gene has CDR1 SGHDT and CDR2 YYEEEE. Trimming stripped 2 bases from V and 4 bases from J, with 12 bases between. The CDR3 consists of 14 residues. DNA for the CDR3: TGTGCCAGCAGCTTTCCCCCGGTTTCCTATGGCTACACCTTC. Translation: CASSFPPVSYGYTF. The variable domain in full, with the rest retrieved from reference TRBV5-6 and TRBJ1-2, is DAGVTQSPTHLIKTRGQQVTLRCSPKSGHDTVSWYQQALGQGPQFIFQYYEEEERQRGNFPDRFSGHQFPNYSSELNVNALLLGDSALYLCASSFPPVSYGYTFGSGTRLTVV.

The chain recombines TRBV2 with TRBJ2-1; weak D call: TRBD1 (8 bases). Trimming took 7 bases from V and 6 from J, leaving 13 bases between them. Germline CDR1 is SNHLY and CDR2 is FYNNEI. This CDR3 contains 13 residues. The CDR3 protein is CASNRGGSNEQFF. As DNA, the CDR3 is TGTGCCAGCAACAGGGGGGGTTCCAATGAGCAGTTCTTC.

This clone was recorded once. The V and J genes are TRBV4-1 and TRBJ1-2; D is uncertain. V was shortened by 2 bases and J by 2 bases, with 9 bases between the two germline ends. The CDR3 has 14 amino acids. Looked up from germline, CDR1 is MGHRA and CDR2 is YSYEKL. The CDR3 sequence is CASSQPAGNYGYTF. The CDR3 DNA is TGCGCCAGCAGCCAACCTGCGGGGAACTATGGCTACACCTTC.

J is TRBJ2-5 and V is TRBV7-9; a weak D match, TRBD2 (5 bases). CDR1 and CDR2 (germline): SEHNR, FQNEAQ (reference sequence). This CDR3 has 14 residues. The V and J ends lost 2 bases and 0 bases respectively, with 7 bases between them. This CDR3 is CASSLLRDQETQYF. CDR3 DNA: TGTGCCAGCAGCTTATTGAGGGACCAAGAGACCCAGTACTTC.

This clone was seen only a few times. This rearrangement joins TRBV11-2 to TRBJ2-7; no definite D call. Germline CDR1 SGHAT, CDR2 FQNNGV. V shed 8 bases and J shed 3 bases, with 5 bases lying between them. The CDR3 length is 10 residues. The CDR3 protein is CASGLYEQYF. The CDR3 bases are TGTGCCAGCGGGCTCTACGAGCAGTACTTC.

The chain combines TRBV10-3 with TRBJ2-2; 10 nucleotides line up with TRBD1. The length of the CDR3 is 15 residues. CDR1 is ENHRY and CDR2 is SYGVKD in the germline V gene. Losses at the gene ends were 2 bases for V and 4 bases for J; bases not matched to a gene: 1. The CDR3 region has the DNA TGTGCCATCAGTGAGGGACAGGGGGTCACCGGGGAGCTGTTTTTT. Its protein product is CAISEGQGVTGELFF.

The rearrangement links TRBV9 to TRBJ2-2, with 7 bases aligning to TRBD1. Germline V CDR1 and CDR2: SGDLS, YYNGEE. The V segment lost 6 bases and the J segment 6 bases; nucleotides outside the gene matches: 8. This CDR3 contains 14 residues. CDR3 sequence: CASTVDRIAGELFF. The CDR3 DNA follows: TGTGCCAGCACCGTGGACAGGATCGCCGGGGAGCTGTTTTTT. The variable domain in full, completed from reference TRBV9 and TRBJ2-2, reads DSGVTQTPKHLITATGQRVTLRCSPRSGDLSVYWYQQSLDQGLQFLIQYYNGEERAKGNILERFSAQQFPDLHSELNLSSLELGDSALYFCASTVDRIAGELFFGEGSRLTVL.

CDR3 coding DNA: TGTGCCAGCAGCTTAGCGGGACTCCCTCAAGACCAGTACTTC. Translation gives CASSLAGLPQDQYF. The chain carries TRBV7-9 and TRBJ2-5; weak D call: TRBD2 (6 bases). This CDR3 has 14 amino acids. Germline loops: CDR1 SEHNR, CDR2 FQNEAQ (reference sequence). Trimming removed 0 bases from V and 10 bases from J, with 15 bases in between. Variable domain in full (rest from reference TRBV7-9 and TRBJ2-5): DTGVSQNPRHKITKRGQNVTFRCDPISEHNRLYWYRQTLGQGPEFLTYFQNEAQLEKSRLLSDRFSAERPKGSFSTLEIQRTEQGDSAMYLCASSLAGLPQDQYFGPGTRLLVL.